This is a list of T cell receptor beta chains from one sample in a study of a mutant IDH1 vaccine in newly diagnosed glioma. TCRdb's copy holds only in-frame clones and misses some; the assay was immunoSEQ multiplex PCR. The sample shows more than 55,000 clones, around 82% of them seen only once. These receptors' antigens are unknown. The starting material was PBMCs, obtained from a glioma patient whose treatment included an IDH1 peptide vaccine. All receptors come from a woman aged 18-29 years with glioma. Some clones in this sample may be carry-over from other donors' samples. CDR3s include the opening cysteine and the closing phenylalanine or tryptophan. D genes are given only for firm matches. Expanded clones get a size class; other rows say once, few or many, or leave the size out.

clone size	V gene	D gene	J gene	CDR3 protein	CDR3 DNA
once	TRBV19	TRBD1	TRBJ2-1	CAGGATLYNEQFF	TGTGCAGGGGGCGCGACCCTCTACAATGAGCAGTTCTTC
.	TRBV19	TRBD1	TRBJ1-2	CASSMGTGFPYGYTF	TGTGCCAGTAGTATGGGGACAGGGTTCCCCTATGGCTACACCTTC
once	TRBV29-1	TRBD1	TRBJ1-2	CSVASRGQDYGYTF	TGCAGCGTTGCCTCCAGGGGGCAAGACTATGGCTACACCTTC
.	TRBV27	.	TRBJ2-7	CASSPQGREQYF	TGTGCCAGCAGTCCACAGGGACGCGAGCAGTACTTC
once	TRBV9	.	TRBJ2-2	CASSSNQAGELFF	TGTGCCAGCAGCTCTAACCAGGCCGGGGAGCTGTTTTTT
.	TRBV2	.	TRBJ1-1	CASSPPMNTEAFF	TGTGCCAGCTCTCCGCCTATGAACACTGAAGCTTTCTTT
.	TRBV6-6	.	TRBJ2-7	CASKPEGASSYEQYF	TGTGCCAGCAAGCCGGAAGGGGCCAGCTCCTACGAGCAGTACTTC
.	TRBV7-2	.	TRBJ1-5	CAYWGNREPFNQPQHF	TGCGCTTACTGGGGAAACCGCGAACCTTTCAATCAGCCCCAGCATTTT
few	TRBV6-6	.	TRBJ1-2	CASSPSHGYTF	TGTGCCAGCAGTCCTTCTCATGGCTACACCTTC
.	TRBV7-8	.	TRBJ1-1	CASSLDRNTEAFF	TGTGCCAGCAGCCTCGACAGGAACACTGAAGCTTTCTTT
.	TRBV7-9	.	TRBJ1-1	CASRKEDRSFEAFF	TGTGCCAGCAGAAAAGAGGACAGATCTTTTGAAGCTTTCTTT
.	TRBV13	.	TRBJ2-2	CASSLRGGANTGELFF	TGTGCCAGCAGCTTAAGGGGCGGGGCGAACACCGGGGAGCTGTTTTTT
.	TRBV7-7	.	TRBJ2-2	CASRAGSGVTGELFF	TGTGCCAGCAGGGCGGGTTCAGGTGTCACCGGGGAGCTGTTTTTT
.	TRBV10-3	.	TRBJ1-1	CAISVRASTEAFF	TGTGCCATCAGTGTACGGGCGAGCACGGAAGCTTTCTTT
.	TRBV6-6	.	TRBJ2-7	CASRDRDYEQYF	TGTGCCAGCAGAGACCGGGACTACGAGCAGTACTTC
once	TRBV5-4	.	TRBJ1-2	CASSPFTNNYGYTF	TGTGCCAGCAGCCCTTTCACCAATAACTATGGCTACACCTTC